Each of the 8 T cell receptor beta chains below was sequenced from the same sample in a study of CD8 T cells in ankylosing spondylitis. TCRdb recomputed calls from the 5' RACE reads with MiXCR, one row per CDR3 protein. The repertoire holds some 340,000 distinct CDR3 sequences, around 15% seen once, with about 1% in the top ten. The sample taken for sequencing was blood, either unsorted or a sorted T cell fraction (not recorded which). All receptors derive from a male donor with ankylosing spondylitis or in good health (not recorded which).

This clonotype was recorded a few times. The rearrangement joins TRBV7-9 to TRBJ2-2; tentatively, D is TRBD2 (5 bases). Looked up from germline, CDR1 is SEHNR and CDR2 is FQNEAQ (reference sequence). Deletions cut 4 bases from V and 1 base from J, with 10 bases between. This CDR3 region has 15 residues. This CDR3 is CASSSYGENTGELFF. CDR3 DNA sequence: TGTGCCAGCAGCTCTTACGGGGAGAACACCGGGGAGCTGTTTTTT.

The chain joins TRBV20-1 to TRBJ2-2; 12 bases line up with TRBD2. CDR1 is DFQATT and CDR2 is SNEGSKA in the germline V gene (reference sequence). V lost 3 bases, J lost 0 bases, and 8 bases stayed unmatched. CDR3 size: 18 residues. The CDR3 is CSARGLAGKFANTGELFF. Here the CDR3 DNA reads TGCAGTGCTAGGGGACTAGCGGGTAAATTCGCGAACACCGGGGAGCTGTTTTTT.

CDR3 bases: TGTGCCAGCAGCCGACAGGGGGAGAACATTCAGTACTTC. Its translation is CASSRQGENIQYF. This chain joins TRBV27 and TRBJ2-4; 9 positions match TRBD1. This CDR3 region has 13 residues. In germline, CDR1 is MNHEY, CDR2 SMNVEV (reference sequence). Germline trimming cut 6 bases from V and 7 bases from J; bases unmatched to any gene: 4.

This clonotype was recorded many times. J is TRBJ1-1 and V is TRBV30; D remains ambiguous. From germline, CDR1 is GTSNPN and CDR2 SVGIG (reference sequence). The CDR3 loop spans 14 amino acids. V lost 2 bases and J lost 0, with 10 bases in between. CDR3 nucleotides: TGTGCCTGGAGTTCCACCTCAGTGAACACTGAAGCTTTCTTT. This sequence encodes CAWSSTSVNTEAFF. Combining the CDR3 with reference TRBV30 and TRBJ1-1 gives the whole variable domain SQTIHQWPATLVQPVGSPLSLECTVEGTSNPNLYWYRQAAGRGLQLLFYSVGIGQISSEVPQNLSASRPQDRQFILSSKKLLLSDSGFYLCAWSSTSVNTEAFFGQGTRLTVV.

This clonotype was seen only a few times. CDR3: CSASVLAGAVANEQFF. CDR3 DNA: TGCAGTGCTAGCGTACTAGCGGGAGCGGTGGCCAATGAGCAGTTCTTC. The J gene is TRBJ2-1, the V gene TRBV20-1; 11 bases are shared with TRBD2. The CDR3 has 16 amino acids. Germline V gives CDR1 DFQATT, CDR2 SNEGSKA (reference sequence). V shed 3 bases, J shed 6 bases, and the junction held 10 bases outside the gene matches.

For this clonotype: One end of the junction varies from germline; a read error may be responsible. The chain has TRBV15 and TRBJ2-7; tentatively, D is TRBD1 or TRBD2 (5 bases each). This CDR3 comprises 12 residues. Germline V lookup: CDR1 LNHNV, CDR2 YYDKDF (reference sequence). The CDR3 DNA sequence: TGTGCCACCGGTGTTAACGGGGCCTCACTTGACTTC. This translates into CATGVNGASLDF.

The V and J genes are TRBV27 and TRBJ2-5, with D unclear. The V and J ends lost 6 bases and 7 bases respectively, with 18 bases between them. The CDR3 loop spans 14 amino acids. Germline values: CDR1 MNHEY, CDR2 SMNVEV (reference sequence). DNA for the CDR3: TGTGCCAGCAGCCGGCAGGCTAGGGCAGGGACCCAGTACTTC. Protein sequence: CASSRQARAGTQYF.

This clonotype has a handful of counts. The chain joins TRBV10-3 to TRBJ2-3, with 10 bases aligning to TRBD2. The CDR3 has 12 amino acids. The V gene end was trimmed by 10 bases and the J gene end by 6 bases; junction bases not matched to a gene: 4. Germline CDR1 and CDR2: ENHRY and SYGVKD. DNA for the CDR3: TGTGCCACCCGAGCGGGGGGGGATACGCAGTATTTT. Translation: CATRAGGDTQYF.